These 5 T cell receptor beta chains came from one sample sequenced in a study of spatial heterogeneity in lung cancer. General study results and limits: The study found that expanded intratumoral alpha and beta TCR counts tracked tumor mutation counts.

Using its own MiXCR run on the 5' RACE reads, TCRdb lists one record per CDR3 protein. Of approximately 10,000 distinct CDR3 sequences in the sample, about 14% were seen once. The antigens these receptors bind are not known. Stated time point: sample taken at primary tumor resection. The source was lung tumor tissue, collected at surgery. Source of these receptors: a male donor with early-stage non-small cell lung cancer.

The chain recombines TRBV5-4 with TRBJ1-5, with 7 bases identical to TRBD1. Germline V lookup: CDR1 SGHNT, CDR2 YYREEE (reference sequence). There are 15 residues in the CDR3. After removal of 3 bases from V and 4 bases from J, the junction contained 7 bases not matched to a gene. The CDR3 reads CASSSRDRLNQPQHF. The CDR3 DNA is TGTGCCAGCAGCTCCCGGGACAGACTAAATCAGCCCCAGCATTTT.

This clonotype came up many times. This sequence joins TRBV28 and TRBJ2-7; possible D gene TRBD2, 6 bases. Germline lookup yields CDR1 MDHEN and CDR2 SYDVKM. Deletions cut 4 bases from V and 5 bases from J, with 12 bases between. The CDR3 spans 13 residues. CDR3 in amino acids: CASSSPLAHEQYF. In DNA, the CDR3 is TGTGCCAGCAGTTCCCCTCTAGCGCACGAGCAGTACTTC.

The rearrangement links TRBV20-1 to TRBJ2-7; the D gene could be TRBD1 or TRBD2 (5 bases each). Trimming left V 4 bases short and J 2 bases short, with 21 bases between. Germline CDR1 and CDR2: DFQATT and SNEGSKA (reference sequence). There are 16 residues in the CDR3. CDR3 nucleotides: TGCAGTGCTAATCCGAGGGGCGCTCTTTTTCCCTACGAGCAGTACTTC. This sequence encodes CSANPRGALFPYEQYF.

This clonotype has only a few counts. The chain is built from TRBV2 and TRBJ2-5, with 10 nucleotides matching TRBD2. Germline CDR1 and CDR2: SNHLY and FYNNEI. This CDR3 spans 15 amino acids. Unmatched junction bases numbered 8, after V lost 6 bases and J lost 4 bases. This chain's CDR3 is CASRPIAGGRETQYF. CDR3 coding DNA: TGTGCCAGCAGGCCCATAGCGGGGGGACGAGAGACCCAGTACTTC. Based on the CDR3 plus reference TRBV2 and TRBJ2-5, the full variable domain is EPEVTQTPSHQVTQMGQEVILRCVPISNHLYFYWYRQILGQKVEFLVSFYNNEISEKSEIFDDQFSVERPDGSNFTLKIRSTKLEDSAMYFCASRPIAGGRETQYFGPGTRLLVL.

The table lists this clonotype with many counts. The rearrangement joins TRBV7-9 to TRBJ1-2; maybe TRBD1 (5 bases). Germline V CDR1 and CDR2: SEHNR, FQNEAQ (reference sequence). V was cut by 1 base and J by 8 bases, with 11 bases left in between. CDR3 size: 13 residues. CDR3 protein: CASSLEGRGGYTF. The CDR3 coding sequence is TGTGCCAGCAGCTTAGAAGGACGGGGCGGCTACACCTTC.